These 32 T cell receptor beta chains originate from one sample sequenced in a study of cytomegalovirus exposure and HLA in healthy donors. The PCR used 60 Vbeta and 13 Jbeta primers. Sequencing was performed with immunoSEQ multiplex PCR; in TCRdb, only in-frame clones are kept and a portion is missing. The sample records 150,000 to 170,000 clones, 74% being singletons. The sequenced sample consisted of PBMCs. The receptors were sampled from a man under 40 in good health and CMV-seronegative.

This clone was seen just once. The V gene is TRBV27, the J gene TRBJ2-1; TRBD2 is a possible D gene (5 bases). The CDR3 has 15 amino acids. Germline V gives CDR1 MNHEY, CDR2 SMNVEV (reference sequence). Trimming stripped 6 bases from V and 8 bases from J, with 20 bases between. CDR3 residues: CASRTTREAAHEQFF. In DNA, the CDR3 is TGTGCCAGCAGAACAACCCGGGAAGCAGCCCATGAGCAGTTCTTC.

CDR3 residues: CASSVNPQAGGLVETQYF. In DNA, the CDR3 is TGTGCCAGCAGCGTAAATCCTCAAGCGGGGGGTTTGGTAGAGACCCAGTACTTC. The rearrangement links TRBV9 to TRBJ2-5, with 9 nucleotides matching TRBD2. The germline gives CDR1 SGDLS, CDR2 YYNGEE. This CDR3 is built from 18 residues. V lost 1 base and J lost 4; bases outside the gene matches: 14.

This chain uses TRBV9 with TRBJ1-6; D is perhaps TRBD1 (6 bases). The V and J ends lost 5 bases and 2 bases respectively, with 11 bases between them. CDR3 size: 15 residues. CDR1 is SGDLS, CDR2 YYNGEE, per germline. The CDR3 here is CASRRTETYNSPLHF. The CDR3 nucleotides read TGTGCCAGCAGGCGGACAGAGACCTATAATTCACCCCTCCACTTT.

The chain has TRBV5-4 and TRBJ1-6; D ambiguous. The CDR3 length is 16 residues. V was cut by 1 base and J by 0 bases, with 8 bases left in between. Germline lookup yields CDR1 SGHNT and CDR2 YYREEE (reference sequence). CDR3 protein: CASSLSSSSYNSPLHF. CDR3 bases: TGTGCCAGCAGCTTGTCATCGAGCTCCTATAATTCACCCCTCCACTTT. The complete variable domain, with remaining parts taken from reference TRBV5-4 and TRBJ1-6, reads ETGVTQSPTHLIKTRGQQVTLRCSSQSGHNTVSWYQQALGQGPQFIFQYYREEENGRGNFPPRFSGLQFPNYSSELNVNALELDDSALYLCASSLSSSSYNSPLHFGNGTRLTVT.

CDR3 in amino acids: CASSARGQGMGGYTF. The CDR3 DNA sequence: TGTGCCAGCAGCGCACGGGGACAGGGAATGGGAGGCTACACCTTC. This rearrangement joins TRBV9 to TRBJ1-2; 9 bases fit TRBD1. CDR1 and CDR2 (germline): SGDLS, YYNGEE. CDR3 length: 15 amino acids. V shed 3 bases, J shed 8 bases, and the junction held 11 bases outside the gene matches.

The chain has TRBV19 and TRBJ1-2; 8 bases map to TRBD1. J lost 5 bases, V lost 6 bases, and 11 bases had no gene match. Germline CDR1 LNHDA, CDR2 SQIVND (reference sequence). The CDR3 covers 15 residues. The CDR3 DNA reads TGTGCCAGTAGCCCCGACATAACAGGGGGGTATGGCTACACCTTC. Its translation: CASSPDITGGYGYTF.

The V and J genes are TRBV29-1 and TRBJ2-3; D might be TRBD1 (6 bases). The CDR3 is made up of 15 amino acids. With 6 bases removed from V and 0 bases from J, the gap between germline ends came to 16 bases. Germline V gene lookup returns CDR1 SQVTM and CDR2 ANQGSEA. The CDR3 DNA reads TGCAGCGTGATACAGGGCATTCCTAGCACAGATACGCAGTATTTT. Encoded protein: CSVIQGIPSTDTQYF.

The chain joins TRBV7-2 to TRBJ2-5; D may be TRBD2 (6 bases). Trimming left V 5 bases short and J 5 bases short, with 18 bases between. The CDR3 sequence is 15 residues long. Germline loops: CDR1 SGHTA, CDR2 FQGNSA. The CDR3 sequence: CASSPLSGGRETQYF. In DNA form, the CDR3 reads TGTGCCAGCAGCCCCCTATCTGGGGGGAGGGAGACCCAGTACTTC.

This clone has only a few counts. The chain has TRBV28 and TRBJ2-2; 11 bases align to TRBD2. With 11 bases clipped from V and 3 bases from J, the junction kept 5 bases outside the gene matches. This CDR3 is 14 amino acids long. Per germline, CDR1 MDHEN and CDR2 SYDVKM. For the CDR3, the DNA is TGTGCCGTTAGCGGGGGGGCTGACACCGGGGAGCTGTTTTTT. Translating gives CAVSGGADTGELFF.

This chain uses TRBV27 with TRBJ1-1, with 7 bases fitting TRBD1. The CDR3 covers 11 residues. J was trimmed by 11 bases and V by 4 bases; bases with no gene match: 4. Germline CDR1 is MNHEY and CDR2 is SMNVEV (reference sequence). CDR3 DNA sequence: TGTGCCAGCAGTTCACAGGGGTCCGCTTTCTTT. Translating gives CASSSQGSAFF.

The CDR3 nucleotides are TGCGCCAGCAGCCAAGACTTCGCGGGGGAAGCTTTCTTT. Translation: CASSQDFAGEAFF. This rearrangement joins TRBV4-3 to TRBJ1-1, with D hard to call. The V gene lost 0 bases and the J gene lost 8 bases, with 10 bases spanning the gap. Germline CDR1 and CDR2: LGHNA and YSLEER. The CDR3 contains 13 residues.

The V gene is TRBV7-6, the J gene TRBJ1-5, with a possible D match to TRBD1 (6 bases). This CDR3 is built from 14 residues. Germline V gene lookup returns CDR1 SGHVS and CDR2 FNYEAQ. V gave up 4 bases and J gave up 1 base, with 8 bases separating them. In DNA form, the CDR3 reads TGTGCCAGCAGCTCTGGACAGAGCAATCAGCCCCAGCATTTT. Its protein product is CASSSGQSNQPQHF.

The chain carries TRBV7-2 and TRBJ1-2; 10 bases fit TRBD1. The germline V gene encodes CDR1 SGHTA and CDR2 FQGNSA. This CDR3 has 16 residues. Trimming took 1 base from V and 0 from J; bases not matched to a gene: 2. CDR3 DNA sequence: TGTGCCAGCAGCTTAGGACAGGGGGCCTCTAACTATGGCTACACCTTC. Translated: CASSLGQGASNYGYTF.

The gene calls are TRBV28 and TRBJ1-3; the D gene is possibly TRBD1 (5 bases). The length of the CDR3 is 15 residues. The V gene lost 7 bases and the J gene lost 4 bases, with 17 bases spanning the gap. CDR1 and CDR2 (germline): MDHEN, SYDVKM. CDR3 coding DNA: TGTGCCAGCACCTCCCCGGGACTAAACGGAAACACCATATATTTT. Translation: CASTSPGLNGNTIYF.

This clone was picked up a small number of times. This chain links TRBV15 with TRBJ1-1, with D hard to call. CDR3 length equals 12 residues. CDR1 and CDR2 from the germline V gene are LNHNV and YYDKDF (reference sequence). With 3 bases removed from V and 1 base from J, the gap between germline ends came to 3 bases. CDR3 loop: CATSSRNTEAFF. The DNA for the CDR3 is TGTGCCACCAGCAGTAGGAACACTGAAGCTTTCTTT.

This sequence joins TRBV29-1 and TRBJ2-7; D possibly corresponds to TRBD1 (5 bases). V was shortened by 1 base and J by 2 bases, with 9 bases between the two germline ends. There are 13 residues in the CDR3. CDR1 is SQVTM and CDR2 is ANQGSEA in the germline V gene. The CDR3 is CSVEGQGAYEQYF. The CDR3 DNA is TGCAGCGTTGAAGGGCAGGGTGCCTACGAGCAGTACTTC.

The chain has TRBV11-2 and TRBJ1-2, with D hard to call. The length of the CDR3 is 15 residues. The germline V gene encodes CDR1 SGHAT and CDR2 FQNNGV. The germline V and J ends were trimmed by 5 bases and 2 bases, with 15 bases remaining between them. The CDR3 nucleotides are TGTGCCAGCAGCCAGATACGAGGGAGGAACTATGGCTACACCTTC. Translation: CASSQIRGRNYGYTF.

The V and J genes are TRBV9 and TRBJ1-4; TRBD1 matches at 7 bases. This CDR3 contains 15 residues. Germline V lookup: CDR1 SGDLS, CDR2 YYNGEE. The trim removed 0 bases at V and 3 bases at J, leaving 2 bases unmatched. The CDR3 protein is CASSVGGQANEKLFF. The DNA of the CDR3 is TGTGCCAGCAGCGTAGGAGGACAGGCTAATGAAAAACTGTTTTTT.

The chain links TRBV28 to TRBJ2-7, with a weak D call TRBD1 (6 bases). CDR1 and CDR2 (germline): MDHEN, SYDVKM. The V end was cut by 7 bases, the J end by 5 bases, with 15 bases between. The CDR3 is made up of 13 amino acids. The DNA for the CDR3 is TGTGCCAGCACCCCGGGACATCGAAACGAGCAGTACTTC. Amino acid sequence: CASTPGHRNEQYF. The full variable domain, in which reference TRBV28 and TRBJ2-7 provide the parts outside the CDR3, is DVKVTQSSRYLVKRTGEKVFLECVQDMDHENMFWYRQDPGLGLRLIYFSYDVKMKEKGDIPEGYSVSREKKERFSLILESASTNQTSMYLCASTPGHRNEQYFGPGTRLTVT.

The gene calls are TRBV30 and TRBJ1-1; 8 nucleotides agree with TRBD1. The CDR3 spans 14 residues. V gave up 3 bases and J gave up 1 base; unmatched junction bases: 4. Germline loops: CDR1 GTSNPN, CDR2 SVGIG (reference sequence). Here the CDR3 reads CAWSHRGGNTEAFF. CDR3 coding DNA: TGTGCCTGGAGCCACAGGGGGGGGAACACTGAAGCTTTCTTT.

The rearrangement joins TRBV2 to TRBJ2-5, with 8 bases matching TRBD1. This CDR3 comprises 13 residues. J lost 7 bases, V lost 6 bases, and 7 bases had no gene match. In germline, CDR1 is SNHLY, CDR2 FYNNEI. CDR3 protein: CASRPGQGGTQYF. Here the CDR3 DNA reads TGTGCCAGCAGACCCGGACAGGGCGGGACCCAGTACTTC. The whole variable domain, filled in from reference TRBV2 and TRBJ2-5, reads EPEVTQTPSHQVTQMGQEVILRCVPISNHLYFYWYRQILGQKVEFLVSFYNNEISEKSEIFDDQFSVERPDGSNFTLKIRSTKLEDSAMYFCASRPGQGGTQYFGPGTRLLVL.

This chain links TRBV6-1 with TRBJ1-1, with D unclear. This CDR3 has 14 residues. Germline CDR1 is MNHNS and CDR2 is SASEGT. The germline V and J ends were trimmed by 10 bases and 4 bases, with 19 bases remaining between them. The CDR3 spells CATHGKTLGTEAFF. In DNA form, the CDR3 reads TGTGCCACCCACGGGAAAACCTTGGGCACTGAAGCTTTCTTT.

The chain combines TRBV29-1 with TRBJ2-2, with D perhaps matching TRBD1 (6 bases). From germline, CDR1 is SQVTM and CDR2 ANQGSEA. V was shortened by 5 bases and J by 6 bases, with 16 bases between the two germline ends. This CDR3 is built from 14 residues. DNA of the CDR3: TGCAGCGTTCCAGGGACACAACACGCCGGGGAGCTGTTTTTT. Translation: CSVPGTQHAGELFF.

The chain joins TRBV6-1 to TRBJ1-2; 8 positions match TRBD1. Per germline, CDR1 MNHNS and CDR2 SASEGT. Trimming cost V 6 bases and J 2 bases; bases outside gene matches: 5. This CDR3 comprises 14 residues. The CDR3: CASRETGANYGYTF. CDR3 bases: TGTGCCAGCAGGGAGACAGGGGCGAACTATGGCTACACCTTC.

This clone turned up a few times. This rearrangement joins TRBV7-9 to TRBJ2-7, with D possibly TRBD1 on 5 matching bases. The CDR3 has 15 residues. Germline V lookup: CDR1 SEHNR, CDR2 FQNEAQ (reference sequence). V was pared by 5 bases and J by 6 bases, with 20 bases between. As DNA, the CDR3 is TGTGCCAGCAGCCTAGATGTAGGGGCCTCTTTCGAGCAGTACTTC. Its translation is CASSLDVGASFEQYF.

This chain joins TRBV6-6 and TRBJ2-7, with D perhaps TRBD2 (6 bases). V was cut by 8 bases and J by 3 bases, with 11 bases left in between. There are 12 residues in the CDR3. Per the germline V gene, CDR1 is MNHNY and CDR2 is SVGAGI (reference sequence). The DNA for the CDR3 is TGTGCCAGCGGTGGCGGGGACTACGAGCAGTACTTC. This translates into CASGGGDYEQYF.

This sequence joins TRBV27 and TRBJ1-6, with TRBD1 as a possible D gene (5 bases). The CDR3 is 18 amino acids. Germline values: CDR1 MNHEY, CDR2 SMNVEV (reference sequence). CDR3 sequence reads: CPHRLTARLSSYNSPLHF. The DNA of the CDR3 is TGTCCTCACCGCCTGACAGCTAGACTCAGCTCCTATAATTCACCCCTCCACTTT.

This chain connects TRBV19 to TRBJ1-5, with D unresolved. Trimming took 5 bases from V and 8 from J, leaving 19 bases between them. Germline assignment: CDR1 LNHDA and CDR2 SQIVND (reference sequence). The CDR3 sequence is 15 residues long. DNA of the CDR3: TGTGCCAGTAGTCCCAGACATGCTGGGAGGGAGCCCCAGCATTTT. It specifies CASSPRHAGREPQHF.

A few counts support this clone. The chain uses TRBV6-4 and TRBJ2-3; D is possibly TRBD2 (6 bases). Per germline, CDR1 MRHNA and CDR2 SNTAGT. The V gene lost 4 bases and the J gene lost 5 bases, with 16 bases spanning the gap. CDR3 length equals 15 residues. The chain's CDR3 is CASSVGLTGGDTQYF. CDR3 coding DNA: TGTGCCAGCAGTGTTGGCCTAACCGGGGGAGATACGCAGTATTTT.

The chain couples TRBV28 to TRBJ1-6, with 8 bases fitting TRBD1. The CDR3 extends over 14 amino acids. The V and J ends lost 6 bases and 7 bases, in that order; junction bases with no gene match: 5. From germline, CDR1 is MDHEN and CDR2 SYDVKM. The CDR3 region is CASRGQALNSPLHF. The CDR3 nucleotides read TGTGCCAGCAGGGGACAGGCCCTAAATTCACCCCTCCACTTT.

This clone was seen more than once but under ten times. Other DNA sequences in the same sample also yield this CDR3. CDR3 residues: CASSPRGETQYF. DNA for the CDR3: TGTGCCAGCAGCCCCCGCGGGGAGACCCAGTACTTC. The chain joins TRBV9 to TRBJ2-5, with D maybe TRBD2 (5 bases). The V gene's germline CDR1 is SGDLS and CDR2 YYNGEE. Deletions cut 4 bases from V and 5 bases from J, with 9 bases between. The CDR3 has 12 amino acids.

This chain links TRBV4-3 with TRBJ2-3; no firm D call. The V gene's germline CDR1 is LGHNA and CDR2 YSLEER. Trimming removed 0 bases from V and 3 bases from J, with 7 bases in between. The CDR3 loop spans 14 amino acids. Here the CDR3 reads CASSQDFGTDTQYF. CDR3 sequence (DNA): TGCGCCAGCAGCCAAGATTTCGGTACAGATACGCAGTATTTT.